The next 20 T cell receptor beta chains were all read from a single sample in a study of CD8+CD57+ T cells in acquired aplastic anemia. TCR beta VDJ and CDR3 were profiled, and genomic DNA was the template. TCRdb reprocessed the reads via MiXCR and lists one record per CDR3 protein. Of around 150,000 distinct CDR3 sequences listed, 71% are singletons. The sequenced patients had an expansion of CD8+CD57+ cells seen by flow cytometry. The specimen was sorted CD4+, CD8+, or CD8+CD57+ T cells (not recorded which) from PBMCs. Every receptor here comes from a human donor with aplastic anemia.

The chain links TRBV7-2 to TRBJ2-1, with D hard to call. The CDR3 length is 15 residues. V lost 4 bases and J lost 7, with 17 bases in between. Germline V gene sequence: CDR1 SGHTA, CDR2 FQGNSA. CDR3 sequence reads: CASSSSTTEYNEQFF. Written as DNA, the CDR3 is TGTGCCAGCAGCTCATCCACGACGGAGTATAATGAGCAGTTCTTC.

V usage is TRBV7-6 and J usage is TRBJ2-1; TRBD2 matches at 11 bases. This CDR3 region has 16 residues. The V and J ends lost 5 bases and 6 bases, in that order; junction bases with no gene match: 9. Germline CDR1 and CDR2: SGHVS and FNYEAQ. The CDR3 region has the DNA TGTGCCAGCAGCCCCGGGACTAGCGGACCAGTCAATGAGCAGTTCTTC. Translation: CASSPGTSGPVNEQFF.

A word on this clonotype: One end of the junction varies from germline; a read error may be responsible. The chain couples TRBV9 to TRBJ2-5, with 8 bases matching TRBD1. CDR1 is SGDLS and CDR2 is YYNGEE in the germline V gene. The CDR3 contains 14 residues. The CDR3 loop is CTSSVGTGQETQYF. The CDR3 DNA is TGTACCAGCAGCGTGGGGACAGGACAAGAGACCCAGTACTTC.

The CDR3 sequence is CATSDGPGQAWNEQYF. CDR3 in DNA: TGTGCCACCAGTGATGGCCCGGGACAGGCTTGGAACGAGCAGTACTTC. The rearrangement joins TRBV24-1 to TRBJ2-7; 8 bases line up with TRBD1. J gave up 5 bases and V 3 bases, and 11 bases lay outside the gene matches. The CDR3 totals 16 residues. CDR1 KGHDR and CDR2 SFDVKD come from the germline V gene.

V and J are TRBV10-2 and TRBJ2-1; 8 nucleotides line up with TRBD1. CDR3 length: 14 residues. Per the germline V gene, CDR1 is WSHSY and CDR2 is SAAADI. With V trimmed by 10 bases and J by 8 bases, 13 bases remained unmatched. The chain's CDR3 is CAIRRTGTLDEQFF. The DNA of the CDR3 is TGCGCCATCCGTCGGACAGGGACCTTAGATGAGCAGTTCTTC.

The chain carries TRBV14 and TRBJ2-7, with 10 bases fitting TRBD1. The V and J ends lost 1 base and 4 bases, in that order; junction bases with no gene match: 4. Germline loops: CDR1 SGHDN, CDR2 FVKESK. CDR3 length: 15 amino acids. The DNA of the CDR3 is TGTGCCAGCAGCCAAGGGACAGGGGGATTTTACGAGCAGTACTTC. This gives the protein CASSQGTGGFYEQYF.

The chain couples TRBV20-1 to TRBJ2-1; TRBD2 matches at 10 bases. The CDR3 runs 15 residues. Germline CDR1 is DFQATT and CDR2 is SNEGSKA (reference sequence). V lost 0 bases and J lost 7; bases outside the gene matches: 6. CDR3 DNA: TGCAGTGCTAGAGAAGCGGTAGCGGGAGGTAATGAGCAGTTCTTC. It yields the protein CSAREAVAGGNEQFF.

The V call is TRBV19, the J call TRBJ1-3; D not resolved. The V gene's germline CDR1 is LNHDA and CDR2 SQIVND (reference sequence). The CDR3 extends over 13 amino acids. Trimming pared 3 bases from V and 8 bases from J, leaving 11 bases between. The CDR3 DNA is TGTGCCAGTAGTATCTGGTTGGGAGACACCATATATTTT. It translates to CASSIWLGDTIYF.

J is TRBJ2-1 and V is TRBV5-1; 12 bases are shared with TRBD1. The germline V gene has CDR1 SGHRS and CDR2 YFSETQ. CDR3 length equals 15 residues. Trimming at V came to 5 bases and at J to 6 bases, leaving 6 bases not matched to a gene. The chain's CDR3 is CASRHRDRGLNEQFF. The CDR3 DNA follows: TGCGCCAGCAGGCACCGGGACAGGGGGCTCAATGAGCAGTTCTTC.

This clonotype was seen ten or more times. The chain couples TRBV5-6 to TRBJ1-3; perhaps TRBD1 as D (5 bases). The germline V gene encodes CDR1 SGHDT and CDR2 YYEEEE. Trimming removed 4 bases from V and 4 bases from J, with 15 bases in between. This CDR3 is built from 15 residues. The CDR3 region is CASSLRRGQGNTIYF. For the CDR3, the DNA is TGTGCCAGCAGCCTAAGGAGGGGTCAAGGAAACACCATATATTTT.

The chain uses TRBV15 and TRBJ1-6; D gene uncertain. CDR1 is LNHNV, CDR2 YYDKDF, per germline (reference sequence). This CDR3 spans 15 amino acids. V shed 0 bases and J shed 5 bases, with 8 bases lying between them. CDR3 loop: CATSREAGDNSPLHF. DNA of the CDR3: TGTGCCACCAGCAGAGAAGCAGGAGATAATTCACCCCTCCACTTT.

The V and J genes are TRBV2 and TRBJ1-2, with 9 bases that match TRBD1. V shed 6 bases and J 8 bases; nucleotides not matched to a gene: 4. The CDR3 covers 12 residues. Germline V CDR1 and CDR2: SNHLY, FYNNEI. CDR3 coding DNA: TGTGCCAGCAGCGGACAGGGGATCGGCTACACCTTC. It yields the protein CASSGQGIGYTF.

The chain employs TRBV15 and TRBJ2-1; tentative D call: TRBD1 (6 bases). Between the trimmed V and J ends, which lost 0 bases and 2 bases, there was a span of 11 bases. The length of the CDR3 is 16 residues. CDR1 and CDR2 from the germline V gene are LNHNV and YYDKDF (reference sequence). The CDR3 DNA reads TGTGCCACCAGCAGAGAGGGGACAAGAGCCTACAATGAGCAGTTCTTC. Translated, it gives CATSREGTRAYNEQFF.

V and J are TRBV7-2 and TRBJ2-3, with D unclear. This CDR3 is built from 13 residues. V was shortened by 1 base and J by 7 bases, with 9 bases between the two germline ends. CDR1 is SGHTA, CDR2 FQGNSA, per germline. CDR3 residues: CASSLGRRNTQYF. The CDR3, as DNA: TGTGCCAGCAGCTTAGGCAGGCGAAATACGCAGTATTTT.

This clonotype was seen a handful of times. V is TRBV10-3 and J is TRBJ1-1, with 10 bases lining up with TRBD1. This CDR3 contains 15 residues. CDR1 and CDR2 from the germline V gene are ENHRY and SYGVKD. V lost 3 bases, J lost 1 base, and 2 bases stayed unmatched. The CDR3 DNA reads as TGTGCCATCAGTGACCGGGACAGGGGGAACACTGAAGCTTTCTTT. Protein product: CAISDRDRGNTEAFF.

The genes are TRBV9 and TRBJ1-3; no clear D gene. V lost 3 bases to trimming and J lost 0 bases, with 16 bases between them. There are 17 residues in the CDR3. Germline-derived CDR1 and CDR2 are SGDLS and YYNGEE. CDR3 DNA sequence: TGTGCCAGCAGCGCAATGGGGAGAGCTAACTCTGGAAACACCATATATTTT. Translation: CASSAMGRANSGNTIYF.

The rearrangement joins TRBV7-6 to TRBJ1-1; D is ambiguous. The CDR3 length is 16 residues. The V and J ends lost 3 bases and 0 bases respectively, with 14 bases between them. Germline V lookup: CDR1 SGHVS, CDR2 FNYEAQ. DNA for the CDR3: TGTGCCAGCAGCTTTCCCTCCGGTAGGCTGAACACTGAAGCTTTCTTT. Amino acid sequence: CASSFPSGRLNTEAFF.

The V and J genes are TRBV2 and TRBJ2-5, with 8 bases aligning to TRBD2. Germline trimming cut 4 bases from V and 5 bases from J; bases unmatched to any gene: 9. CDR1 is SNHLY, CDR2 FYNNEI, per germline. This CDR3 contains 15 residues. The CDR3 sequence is CASSAGGRMAETQYF. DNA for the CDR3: TGTGCCAGCAGTGCTGGCGGGAGGATGGCGGAGACCCAGTACTTC.

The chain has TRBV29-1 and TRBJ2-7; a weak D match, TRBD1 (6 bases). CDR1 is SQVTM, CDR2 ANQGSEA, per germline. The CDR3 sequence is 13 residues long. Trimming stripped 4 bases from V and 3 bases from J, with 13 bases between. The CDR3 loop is CSVALGQLYEQYF. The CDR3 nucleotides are TGCAGCGTTGCTCTAGGACAGCTCTACGAGCAGTACTTC.

DNA for the CDR3: TGTGCCAGCAGTTACTGGACAGGGTTTAATGAGCAGTTCTTC. Its protein product is CASSYWTGFNEQFF. This rearrangement joins TRBV6-4 to TRBJ2-1, with 8 positions matching TRBD1. Germline CDR1 and CDR2: MRHNA and SNTAGT. The CDR3 is 14 amino acids. V gave up 5 bases and J gave up 7 bases; unmatched junction bases: 7.